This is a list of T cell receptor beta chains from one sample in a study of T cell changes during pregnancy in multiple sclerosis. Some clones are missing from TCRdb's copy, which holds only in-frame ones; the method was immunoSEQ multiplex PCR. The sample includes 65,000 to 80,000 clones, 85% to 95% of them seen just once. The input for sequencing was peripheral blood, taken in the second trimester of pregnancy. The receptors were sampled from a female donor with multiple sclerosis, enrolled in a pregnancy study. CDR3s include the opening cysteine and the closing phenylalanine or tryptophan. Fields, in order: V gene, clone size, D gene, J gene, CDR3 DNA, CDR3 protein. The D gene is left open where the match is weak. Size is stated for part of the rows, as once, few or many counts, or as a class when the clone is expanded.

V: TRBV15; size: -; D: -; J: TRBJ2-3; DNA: TGTGCCACCAGCAGAGGTGGGGGGGGCATCACAGATACGCAGTATTTT; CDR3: CATSRGGGGITDTQYF
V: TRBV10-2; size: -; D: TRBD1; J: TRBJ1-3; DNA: TGCGCCAGTGGGACAGACTCTGGAAACACCATATATTTT; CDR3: CASGTDSGNTIYF
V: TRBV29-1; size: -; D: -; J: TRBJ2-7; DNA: TGCAGCGTTGAAGGTCCCACAGGGAAAGGCGAGCAGTACTTC; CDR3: CSVEGPTGKGEQYF
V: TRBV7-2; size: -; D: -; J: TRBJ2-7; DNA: TGTGCCAGCAGCTTTCTGCTCGGGACCTACGAGCAGTACTTC; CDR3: CASSFLLGTYEQYF
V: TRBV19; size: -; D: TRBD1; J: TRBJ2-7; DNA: TGTGCCAGTAGTATAGACTCGACAGGGGCCTACGAGCAGTACTTC; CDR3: CASSIDSTGAYEQYF
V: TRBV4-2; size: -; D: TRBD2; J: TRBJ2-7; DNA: TGTGCCAGCAGCCAAGATAGGTTGAGGACTAGCGCCTACGAGCAGTACTTC; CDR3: CASSQDRLRTSAYEQYF
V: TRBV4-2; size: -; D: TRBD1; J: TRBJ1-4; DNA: TGTGCCAGCAGCCCGGACAGGGGGCTGGAAACTAATGAAAAACTGTTTTTT; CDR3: CASSPDRGLETNEKLFF
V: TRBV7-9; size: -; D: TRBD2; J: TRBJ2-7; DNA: TGTGCCAGCAGCTTAGTCGAGGGACTACCCTACGAGCAGTACTTC; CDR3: CASSLVEGLPYEQYF
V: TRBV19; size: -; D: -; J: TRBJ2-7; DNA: TGTGCCAGTAGTCGCGACACCAGATCCTACGAGCAGTACTTC; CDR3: CASSRDTRSYEQYF
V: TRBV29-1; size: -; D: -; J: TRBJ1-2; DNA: TGCAGCGTTCCCTTCAGGGGTGGCTACACCTTC; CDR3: CSVPFRGGYTF
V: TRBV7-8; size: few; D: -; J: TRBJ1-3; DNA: TGTGCCAGCACTCGGGACTCCACTGGAAACACCATATATTTT; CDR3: CASTRDSTGNTIYF
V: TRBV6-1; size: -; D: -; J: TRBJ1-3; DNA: TGTGCCAGCAGACAGAGCTCTGGAAACACCATATATTTT; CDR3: CASRQSSGNTIYF
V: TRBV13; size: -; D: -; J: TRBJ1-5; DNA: TGTGCCAGCAGCCCCCCCCGGGTCTTTCCTAGGCAGCCCCAGCATTTT; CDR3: CASSPPRVFPRQPQHF
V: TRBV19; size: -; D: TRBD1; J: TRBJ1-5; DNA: TGTGCCAGTAATAACGGACAGGGGGGTAGTCAGCCCCAGCATTTT; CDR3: CASNNGQGGSQPQHF
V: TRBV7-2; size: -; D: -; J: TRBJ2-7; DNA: TGTGCCAGCAGCTTACAGGGAACCTACGAGCAGTACTTC; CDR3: CASSLQGTYEQYF
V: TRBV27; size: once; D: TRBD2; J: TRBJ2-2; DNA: TGTGCCAGCATGTCCACCCCCGGGACTAGCTACCCCGGGGAGCTGTTTTTT; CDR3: CASMSTPGTSYPGELFF
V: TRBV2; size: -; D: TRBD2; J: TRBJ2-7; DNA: TGTGCCAGCAGGTCGACTAGCGGGGGGGCGCAGCAGTACTTC; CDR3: CASRSTSGGAQQYF
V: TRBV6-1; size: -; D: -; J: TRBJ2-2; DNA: TGTGCCAGCAGTGAATCCGGGGGAAGCACCGGGGAGCTGTTTTTT; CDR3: CASSESGGSTGELFF
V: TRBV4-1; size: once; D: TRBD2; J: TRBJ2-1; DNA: TGCGCCAGCACGGGGCTAGCGGGGCTGAATGAGCAGTTCTTC; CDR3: CASTGLAGLNEQFF
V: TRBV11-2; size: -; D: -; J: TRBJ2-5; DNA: TGTGCCAGCAGCCCCCTCGAGGGAGCAGGGACCCAGTACTTC; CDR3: CASSPLEGAGTQYF
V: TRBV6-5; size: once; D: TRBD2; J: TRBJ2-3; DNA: TGTGCCAGCAGTGGGACTACCGCTAGCACAGATACGCAGTATTTT; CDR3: CASSGTTASTDTQYF
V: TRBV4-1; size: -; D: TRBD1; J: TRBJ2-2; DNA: TGCGCCAGCAGCCAAAAACGAGGACAGGGCACCGGGGAGCTGTTTTTT; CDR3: CASSQKRGQGTGELFF
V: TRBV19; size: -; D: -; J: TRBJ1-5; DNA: TGTGCCAGTAGTCCGCCGCAGAGCAATCAGCCCCAGCATTTT; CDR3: CASSPPQSNQPQHF
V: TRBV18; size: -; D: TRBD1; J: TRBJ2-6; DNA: TGTGCCAGCTCCCGCGGACAGGGGCCTGCTGGGGCCAACGTCCTGACTTTC; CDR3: CASSRGQGPAGANVLTF